Following are 20 T cell receptor beta chains from one sample sequenced in a study of identical twins (dated by TCRdb to the mid-2010s). The method behind the library was 5' RACE. Sequencing was carried out with an Illumina HiSeq 2000. TCRdb redid the processing of the public reads, applying fastp at Q25 and MiXCR, and retained in-frame beta chains. Identical CDR3 protein sequences are pooled into one entry, listed with their most common genes and DNA. This sample has 520,000 or so distinct CDR3 sequences in its table, and 20% to 25% of those were observed once. Clones ranked in the top ten supply about 0.91% of the sample. These data were also filed under a second study, of T cells expressing NK-cell markers.

Specimen: CD4+ T cells sorted from blood. The source is a woman younger than 30 in good health.

The chain recombines TRBV18 with TRBJ2-7; D gene ambiguous. V gave up 3 bases and J gave up 2 bases, with 14 bases separating them. This CDR3 contains 15 residues. Per the germline V gene, CDR1 is KGHSH and CDR2 is LQKENI. The CDR3 sequence: CASSPSSPSAYEQYF. For the CDR3, the DNA is TGTGCCAGCTCACCCTCGTCGCCGTCAGCCTACGAGCAGTACTTC.

This chain connects TRBV20-1 to TRBJ2-7, with 10 bases lining up with TRBD2. The CDR3 has 15 residues. Trimming at V came to 5 bases and at J to 7 bases, leaving 14 bases not matched to a gene. From germline, CDR1 is DFQATT and CDR2 SNEGSKA (reference sequence). This CDR3 is CSALRWLAGVGEQYF. The CDR3 nucleotides are TGCAGTGCTCTCCGGTGGCTAGCGGGAGTAGGAGAGCAGTACTTC.

The V call is TRBV7-2, the J call TRBJ2-1, with unresolved D. The CDR3 length is 13 residues. Deletions cut 3 bases from V and 6 bases from J, with 9 bases between. Germline lookup yields CDR1 SGHTA and CDR2 FQGNSA. CDR3 sequence reads: CASSFLPRNEQFF. CDR3 bases: TGTGCCAGCAGCTTTCTGCCACGCAATGAGCAGTTCTTC.

J is TRBJ1-2 and V is TRBV23-1, with 7 bases fitting TRBD1. TRBV23-1 qualifies as an ORF whose function is uncertain. Trimming took 2 bases from V and 5 from J; bases not matched to a gene: 5. This CDR3 region has 14 residues. The CDR3 loop reads CASSQRTGTYGYTF. The CDR3 DNA reads as TGCGCCAGCAGTCAACGGACAGGAACGTATGGCTACACCTTC.

This chain joins TRBV19 and TRBJ2-2; perhaps TRBD2 as D (5 bases). Germline V gene lookup returns CDR1 LNHDA and CDR2 SQIVND (reference sequence). CDR3 length: 13 residues. V shed 6 bases and J shed 3 bases, with 8 bases lying between them. The CDR3 coding sequence is TGTGCCAGTAGCGGGATCGACACCGGGGAGCTGTTTTTT. It specifies CASSGIDTGELFF.

This rearrangement joins TRBV6-2 or TRBV6-3 to TRBJ2-7; 9 bases line up with TRBD1. The CDR3 is made up of 14 amino acids. The V and J ends lost 6 bases and 5 bases, in that order; junction bases with no gene match: 8. Germline CDR1 MNHEY, CDR2 SVGEGT. CDR3 in DNA: TGTGCCAGCAGAGCCGGGACAGGGACGCACGAGCAGTACTTC. It specifies CASRAGTGTHEQYF.

The rearrangement uses TRBV7-2 and TRBJ2-5, with D perhaps matching TRBD2 (5 bases). CDR1 is SGHTA and CDR2 is FQGNSA in the germline V gene. Trimming pared 0 bases from V and 9 bases from J, leaving 11 bases between. This CDR3 has 13 residues. Here the CDR3 DNA reads TGTGCCAGCAGCTTAGCCCAACTAGTGGCCCAGTACTTC. Translation: CASSLAQLVAQYF.

This clonotype appeared a few times. The CDR3 spells CASSPWGSPDYEQYF. CDR3 nucleotides: TGCGCCAGCAGCCCCTGGGGGTCACCGGACTACGAGCAGTACTTC. The V call is TRBV5-1, the J call TRBJ2-7; TRBD1 or TRBD2 may be the D gene (5 bases each). Between the trimmed V and J ends, which lost 4 bases and 3 bases, there was a span of 17 bases. The germline gives CDR1 SGHRS, CDR2 YFSETQ. There are 15 residues in the CDR3.

The chain couples TRBV12-3 or TRBV12-4 to TRBJ2-7, with 8 bases identical to TRBD2. The CDR3 is made up of 14 amino acids. With 4 bases clipped from V and 5 bases from J, the junction kept 7 bases outside the gene matches. Here the CDR3 reads CASSSSGGLNEQYF. The CDR3 DNA sequence: TGTGCCAGCAGTTCCTCGGGGGGGCTAAACGAGCAGTACTTC.

V usage is TRBV20-1 and J usage is TRBJ2-7, with 11 bases matching TRBD2. This CDR3 region has 14 residues. With 4 bases clipped from V and 3 bases from J, the junction kept 5 bases outside the gene matches. Germline CDR1 and CDR2: DFQATT and SNEGSKA (reference sequence). The CDR3 nucleotides are TGCAGTGCTATAAATCTAGCGGGGGGCTACGAGCAGTACTTC. Translation: CSAINLAGGYEQYF.

This chain joins TRBV4-3 and TRBJ2-1; TRBD2 is a possible D gene (7 bases). CDR1 is LGHNA and CDR2 is YSLEER in the germline V gene. V was pared by 3 bases and J by 9 bases, with 21 bases between. This CDR3 is built from 16 residues. The CDR3: CASSQGGGHLPAEQFF. The CDR3 DNA reads as TGCGCCAGCAGCCAGGGGGGGGGCCATTTGCCCGCTGAGCAGTTCTTC.

The sample holds a few counts of this clonotype. The chain uses TRBV20-1 and TRBJ1-2, with unresolved D. The CDR3 covers 13 residues. V was clipped by 0 bases and J by 7 bases, with 12 bases between them. Looked up from germline, CDR1 is DFQATT and CDR2 is SNEGSKA (reference sequence). CDR3 loop: CSAREPPAPGYTF. DNA for the CDR3: TGCAGTGCTAGAGAGCCCCCGGCTCCTGGCTACACCTTC.

This rearrangement joins TRBV12-3 or TRBV12-4 to TRBJ1-5; D remains ambiguous. This CDR3 comprises 14 residues. V was clipped by 5 bases and J by 2 bases, with 10 bases between them. DNA for the CDR3: TGTGCCAGCAGTCATATTTTCGGCAATCAGCCCCAGCATTTT. It translates to CASSHIFGNQPQHF.

This sequence joins TRBV4-3 and TRBJ1-4; unclear D gene. V lost 0 bases, J lost 0 bases, and 11 bases lay in between. Germline V CDR1 and CDR2: LGHNA, YSLEER. CDR3 size: 17 residues. CDR3 nucleotide sequence: TGCGCCAGCAGCCAAGAGGGGAGTCGAACAACTAATGAAAAACTGTTTTTT. Translation gives CASSQEGSRTTNEKLFF.

This clonotype was counted ten times or more. The V call is TRBV14, the J call TRBJ2-5; D is undetermined. CDR1 and CDR2 from the germline V gene are SGHDN and FVKESK. The V gene lost 3 bases and the J gene lost 0 bases, with 5 bases spanning the gap. This CDR3 spans 13 amino acids. The CDR3 nucleotides read TGTGCCAGCAGCCAGACCAACCAAGAGACCCAGTACTTC. Amino acid sequence: CASSQTNQETQYF.

This clonotype was picked up many times. The chain is built from TRBV12-3 or TRBV12-4 and TRBJ2-5; 7 bases are shared with TRBD1. The V gene end was trimmed by 6 bases and the J gene end by 4 bases; junction bases not matched to a gene: 5. The CDR3 runs to 13 residues. This CDR3 is CASSLTGRETQYF. The CDR3 DNA is TGTGCCAGCAGCCTGACAGGGCGAGAGACCCAGTACTTC.

This clonotype was detected only a few times. J is TRBJ2-5 and V is TRBV7-9; D is possibly TRBD2 (6 bases). The germline V gene encodes CDR1 SEHNR and CDR2 FQNEAQ (reference sequence). V lost 11 bases, J lost 4 bases, and 20 bases lay in between. The CDR3 extends over 14 amino acids. Here the CDR3 reads CAGGSSLNVETQYF. DNA for the CDR3: TGTGCCGGGGGGTCTAGTCTTAACGTAGAGACCCAGTACTTC.

This clonotype was found a few times. J is TRBJ2-1 and V is TRBV20-1, with D possibly being TRBD2 (6 bases). Trimming cost V 2 bases and J 6 bases, with 8 bases left between them. The CDR3 extends over 12 amino acids. Germline V gene data show CDR1 as DFQATT and CDR2 as SNEGSKA (reference sequence). CDR3 nucleotides: TGCAGTGCTAGACGGGAGAGCAATGAGCAGTTCTTC. As protein: CSARRESNEQFF.

This clonotype was counted only a few times. The V call is TRBV20-1, the J call TRBJ2-1, with TRBD2 matching 8 bases. The CDR3 has 13 amino acids. Germline V gene lookup returns CDR1 DFQATT and CDR2 SNEGSKA (reference sequence). The trim removed 5 bases at V and 8 bases at J, leaving 8 bases unmatched. As DNA, the CDR3 is TGCAGTGCTTCCGGACTAGCTCCTTATGAGCAGTTCTTC. Its translation is CSASGLAPYEQFF.

This rearrangement joins TRBV12-3 or TRBV12-4 to TRBJ2-7; a possible D gene is TRBD2 (5 bases). Deletions cut 5 bases from V and 0 bases from J, with 11 bases between. CDR3 length: 14 residues. The CDR3 protein is CASSGEFPSYEQYF. In DNA form, the CDR3 reads TGTGCCAGCAGTGGGGAGTTTCCCTCCTACGAGCAGTACTTC.